The present TCR beta chain was sequenced within a study of cytomegalovirus exposure and HLA in healthy donors. The PCR used 60 Vbeta and 13 Jbeta primers. Clones were sequenced by immunoSEQ multiplex PCR, and TCRdb holds only the in-frame ones, with some missing. The repertoire holds approximately 220,000 clones, with around 80% as singletons. This clone is a singleton in its sample. The CDR3 contains 14 residues. The trim removed 7 bases at V and 2 bases at J, leaving 9 bases unmatched. The germline CDR1 and CDR2 sequences are SQVTM and ANQGSEA. The sample taken for sequencing was PBMCs. This receptor was identified in a boy aged 2 to 9 in good health and CMV-seronegative. The chain carries TRBV29-1 and TRBJ2-7; 9 bases align to TRBD1. The CDR3 here is CSAKSGDRAYEQYF. As DNA, the CDR3 is TGCAGCGCCAAAAGTGGGGACAGGGCCTACGAGCAGTACTTC.